These 19 T cell receptor beta chains were all obtained from the same sample, sequenced in a study of type 1 regulatory T cells. The study's findings and limits: Compared with non-Tr1 cells, Tr1 cells showed a narrower TCR repertoire.

TCRdb re-called the reads through MiXCR, storing one row per CDR3 protein. The table lists 70,000 or so distinct CDR3 sequences, less than 25% of them singletons, with 7% to 10% in the top ten. No antigen has been identified for these receptors. Sequencing was performed on cultured type 1 regulatory T (Tr1) cells, either the whole culture or a sorted fraction (not recorded which). The receptors here all came from a human donor in good health.

For this clonotype: This could be a read error, since a much larger clone is one nucleotide away. The chain combines TRBV5-6 with TRBJ2-5; D is unresolved. Trimming left V 1 base short and J 4 bases short, with 5 bases between. Germline V CDR1 and CDR2: SGHDT, YYEEEE. This CDR3 has 12 residues. In nucleotides, the CDR3 is TGTGCCAGCAGCTTGAATCTAGAGACCCAGTACTTC. Translating gives CASSLNLETQYF.

A note on this clonotype: A read error may produce the germline difference seen at one junction end. The J gene is TRBJ2-7, the V gene TRBV20-1, with TRBD1 identical over 7 bases. Germline lookup yields CDR1 DFQATT and CDR2 SNEGSKA (reference sequence). The CDR3 is 14 amino acids. The CDR3 loop is CSAQDWDRPYEQCF. Written as DNA, the CDR3 is TGCAGTGCCCAAGACTGGGACAGACCCTACGAGCAGTGCTTC.

The sample holds many counts of this clonotype. DNA of the CDR3: TGTGCCAGCAGCTTTGTTCAGGCATCCGAGCAGTACTTC. This sequence encodes CASSFVQASEQYF. This sequence joins TRBV11-1 and TRBJ2-7; no reliable D call. V lost 3 bases and J lost 6, with 12 bases in between. The CDR3 covers 13 residues. CDR1 is SGHAT, CDR2 FQDESV, per germline (reference sequence).

This chain connects TRBV5-6 to TRBJ2-3; TRBD2 matches 13 bases. CDR1 is SGHDT, CDR2 YYEEEE, per germline. The CDR3 loop spans 15 amino acids. J was trimmed by 4 bases and V by 4 bases; bases with no gene match: 3. CDR3 residues: CASSRTSGSPDTQYF. CDR3 nucleotides: TGTGCCAGCAGCCGGACTAGCGGGAGTCCAGATACGCAGTATTTT.

At least ten counts were recorded for this clonotype. The CDR3, as DNA: TGTGCCAGCAGCCGCGGGACACCTAGCACAGATACGCAGTATTTT. Translating gives CASSRGTPSTDTQYF. This rearrangement joins TRBV5-5 to TRBJ2-3; D could derive from TRBD1 or TRBD2 (6 bases each). Looked up from germline, CDR1 is SGHKS and CDR2 is YYEKEE (reference sequence). The CDR3 has 15 residues. V was shortened by 4 bases and J by 0 bases, with 12 bases between the two germline ends.

This clonotype has more than one count but fewer than ten. The chain employs TRBV7-2 and TRBJ2-2, with TRBD1 identical over 7 bases. The CDR3 covers 16 residues. CDR1 and CDR2 from the germline V gene are SGHTA and FQGNSA. Losses at the gene ends were 6 bases for V and 2 bases for J; bases not matched to a gene: 9. The CDR3 nucleotides are TGTGCCAGCAGACCTAGAGGGGGCTCAAACACCGGGGAGCTGTTTTTT. Amino acid sequence: CASRPRGGSNTGELFF.

This clonotype was counted ten times or more. This sequence joins TRBV7-2 and TRBJ1-5, with 8 bases fitting TRBD1. There are 14 residues in the CDR3. From germline, CDR1 is SGHTA and CDR2 FQGNSA. V lost 2 bases and J lost 6; bases outside the gene matches: 3. The DNA for the CDR3 is TGTGCCAGCAGCTTACAGGGGGCCGTTCAGCCCCAGCATTTT. It codes for CASSLQGAVQPQHF. The whole variable domain, remainder taken from reference TRBV7-2 and TRBJ1-5, is GAGVSQSPSNKVTEKGKDVELRCDPISGHTALYWYRQSLGQGLEFLIYFQGNSAPDKSGLPSDRFSAERTGGSVSTLTIQRTQQEDSAVYLCASSLQGAVQPQHFGDGTRLSIL.

This chain uses TRBV5-1 with TRBJ1-1, with TRBD1 identical over 9 bases. J gave up 4 bases and V 4 bases, and 5 bases lay outside the gene matches. This CDR3 is built from 14 residues. Germline CDR1 is SGHRS and CDR2 is YFSETQ. The CDR3 nucleotides are TGCGCCAGCAGCCTGATGACAGGGGGCACTGAAGCTTTCTTT. Translating gives CASSLMTGGTEAFF.

This chain uses TRBV5-1 with TRBJ2-2; TRBD2 agrees at 8 bases. CDR1 is SGHRS and CDR2 is YFSETQ in the germline V gene. The V segment lost 5 bases and the J segment 4 bases; nucleotides outside the gene matches: 7. The length of the CDR3 is 15 residues. CDR3 DNA sequence: TGCGCCAGCAGGGTGACTAGCGCAACCACCGGGGAGCTGTTTTTT. Translated, it gives CASRVTSATTGELFF.

This clonotype is a singleton in its sample. An end of the junction does not agree with germline; a read error may underlie this. This rearrangement joins TRBV7-3 to TRBJ2-1; 7 bases fit TRBD2. CDR1 is SGHTA, CDR2 FQGTGA, per germline. This CDR3 region has 15 residues. The CDR3 coding sequence is TGCGCCAGCAGCCTCCTCGCCTTGGGGGAGGGTGAGCAGTTCTTC. Amino acids: CASSLLALGEGEQFF.

This clonotype was counted a few times. J is TRBJ1-4 and V is TRBV20-1; perhaps TRBD1 as D (6 bases). V shed 7 bases and J shed 5 bases, with 11 bases lying between them. This CDR3 region has 12 residues. CDR1 and CDR2 (germline): DFQATT, SNEGSKA (reference sequence). CDR3 in DNA: TGCAGTGTTCCAGGGGTGAATGAAAAACTGTTTTTT. It yields the protein CSVPGVNEKLFF.

This clonotype has only one observation. An end of the junction does not agree with germline; a read error may underlie this. V is TRBV4-2 and J is TRBJ2-3; 10 positions agree with TRBD2. The CDR3 runs to 15 residues. Germline CDR1 and CDR2: LGHNA and YNFKEQ. In nucleotides, the CDR3 is TGTGCCAACAGCCACTCTAGCGGGAGTACAGATACGCAGTATTTT. This gives the protein CANSHSSGSTDTQYF.

V gene TRBV7-3 combines with J gene TRBJ1-2; D is unclear. The CDR3 is 14 residues long. The V gene's germline CDR1 is SGHTA and CDR2 FQGTGA. Trimming left V 5 bases short and J 4 bases short, with 14 bases between. CDR3 in amino acids: CASSPTREVYGYTF. The CDR3 DNA is TGTGCCAGCAGCCCTACTAGGGAGGTCTATGGCTACACCTTC.

The V gene is TRBV30, the J gene TRBJ2-1, with D tentatively TRBD2 (5 bases). This CDR3 is built from 12 residues. Trimming took 8 bases from V and 10 from J, leaving 18 bases between them. CDR1 is GTSNPN, CDR2 SVGIG, per germline (reference sequence). The CDR3 DNA is TGTGCCGGCACGGAAGGACCGGGGGAGCAGTTCTTC. Protein product: CAGTEGPGEQFF. Supplemented by reference TRBV30 and TRBJ2-1, the full variable domain reads SQTIHQWPATLVQPVGSPLSLECTVEGTSNPNLYWYRQAAGRGLQLLFYSVGIGQISSEVPQNLSASRPQDRQFILSSKKLLLSDSGFYLCAGTEGPGEQFFGPGTRLTVL.

This clonotype was seen a few times. The V gene is TRBV10-3, the J gene TRBJ2-5; D gene uncertain. V lost 2 bases and J 5 bases, leaving 6 bases between the germline ends. CDR1 and CDR2 from the germline V gene are ENHRY and SYGVKD. The CDR3 contains 12 residues. This chain's CDR3 is CAISEEAETQYF. The CDR3 DNA sequence: TGTGCCATCAGTGAGGAGGCGGAGACCCAGTACTTC.

This chain connects TRBV5-1 to TRBJ2-7, with a possible D match to TRBD2 (5 bases). The germline V and J ends were trimmed by 0 bases and 0 bases, with 10 bases remaining between them. There are 15 residues in the CDR3. Germline loops: CDR1 SGHRS, CDR2 YFSETQ. The CDR3 protein is CASSLAPGSSYEQYF. The CDR3 nucleotides read TGCGCCAGCAGCTTGGCCCCTGGGAGCTCCTACGAGCAGTACTTC.

The rearrangement links TRBV12-3 or TRBV12-4 to TRBJ1-5; no clear D gene. The CDR3 length is 14 residues. The V and J ends lost 5 bases and 0 bases respectively, with 8 bases between them. This CDR3 is CASSGLYSNQPQHF. For the CDR3, the DNA is TGTGCCAGCAGTGGGCTTTATAGCAATCAGCCCCAGCATTTT.

In this sample, this clonotype turned up a few times. CDR3 in DNA: TGTGCCAGCAGCTTACGTGGTATGGGTGACGAAGCTTTCTTT. This codes for CASSLRGMGDEAFF. This chain links TRBV11-2 with TRBJ1-1; the D is unclear. The ends were cut back, 2 bases at V and 8 bases at J, with 15 bases in the middle. CDR3 length: 14 residues. CDR1 SGHAT and CDR2 FQNNGV come from the germline V gene.

This clonotype showed up just a few times. The J gene is TRBJ2-2, the V gene TRBV5-1, with D uncertain. Germline CDR1 is SGHRS and CDR2 is YFSETQ. Trimming left V 3 bases short and J 5 bases short, with 8 bases between. This CDR3 is 13 amino acids long. CDR3 in DNA: TGCGCCAGCAGCTCGGACCTTACCGGGGAGCTGTTTTTT. Translating gives CASSSDLTGELFF.